These 21 T cell receptor beta chains share one sample of origin, sequenced in a study of human T cells and chemical hapten exposure. One entry per CDR3 protein results from TCRdb running MiXCR on the RACE reads. The sample lists about 90,000 distinct CDR3 sequences, roughly 10% occurring once. Documented time point: patch test 3, about 24 weeks after DPC sensitization. Treatment given: therapeutic diphenylcyclopropenone sensitization with weekly scalp DPC. Sample: whole blood, taken in connection with sensitization to the hapten diphenylcyclopropenone (DPC). These TCRs come from a woman between 25 and 40 years old with alopecia areata. Some clones in this sample may be carry-over from other donors' samples.

This clonotype appeared many times. The chain employs TRBV30 and TRBJ2-1; D might be TRBD1 or TRBD2, each matching 5 bases. Germline V gene sequence: CDR1 GTSNPN, CDR2 SVGIG (reference sequence). V was cut by 0 bases and J by 2 bases, with 8 bases left in between. The CDR3 covers 14 residues. CDR3 region: CAWSVGAPYNEQFF. As DNA, the CDR3 is TGTGCCTGGAGTGTCGGGGCTCCCTACAATGAGCAGTTCTTC.

This clonotype has a count of ten or more. CDR3 DNA sequence: TGCAGTGCTAGAGACTCGACTAGCGGGAGGGCCCTTTACAATGAGCAGTTCTTC. This translates into CSARDSTSGRALYNEQFF. The V call is TRBV20-1, the J call TRBJ2-1; TRBD2 matches at 14 bases. The CDR3 runs 18 residues. Looked up from germline, CDR1 is DFQATT and CDR2 is SNEGSKA (reference sequence). V was clipped by 0 bases and J by 4 bases; unmatched bases: 8.

This clonotype was found a few times. V and J are TRBV7-3 and TRBJ1-3; D perhaps matches TRBD1 (5 bases). Germline assignment: CDR1 SGHTA and CDR2 FQGTGA. Trimming cost V 5 bases and J 2 bases, with 22 bases left between them. CDR3 length: 18 residues. CDR3 in amino acids: CASSPRRGQGGAGNTIYF. CDR3 DNA: TGTGCCAGCAGCCCCCGCCGGGGCCAGGGAGGAGCTGGAAACACCATATATTTT.

This clonotype was counted many times. The chain links TRBV5-6 to TRBJ2-7; no clear D. The CDR3 length is 14 residues. The V and J ends lost 4 bases and 0 bases respectively, with 11 bases between them. Germline lookup yields CDR1 SGHDT and CDR2 YYEEEE. The CDR3 nucleotides read TGTGCCAGCAGCGTCACAGAGAGCTCCTACGAGCAGTACTTC. It encodes CASSVTESSYEQYF.

In its sample, this clonotype was seen many times. The chain recombines TRBV4-2 with TRBJ2-7; D may be TRBD1 or TRBD2 (5 bases each). This CDR3 is 18 amino acids long. V was pared by 4 bases and J by 2 bases, with 24 bases between. Germline V gives CDR1 LGHNA, CDR2 YNFKEQ. CDR3 coding DNA: TGTGCCAGCAGCCTACAGACGCATACCGGGACGGAAACCTACGAGCAGTACTTC. Amino acids: CASSLQTHTGTETYEQYF.

This clonotype was seen at least ten times. This sequence joins TRBV3-1 and TRBJ2-1, with 14 bases identical to TRBD2. V lost 1 base to trimming and J lost 8 bases; unmatched junction nucleotides: 22. Germline CDR1 and CDR2: LGHDT and YNNKEL (reference sequence). The CDR3 is 22 residues long. The CDR3 protein is CASSQVWGTGTSGRGRRDEQFF. The CDR3 DNA reads as TGTGCCAGCAGCCAAGTGTGGGGAACCGGGACTAGCGGGAGAGGGAGACGGGATGAGCAGTTCTTC.

This clonotype was seen at least ten times. This sequence joins TRBV4-2 and TRBJ2-6; 7 bases line up with TRBD1. The junction had 6 bases not matched to a gene; V was cut back by 1 base and J by 3 bases. Germline V gene lookup returns CDR1 LGHNA and CDR2 YNFKEQ. This CDR3 contains 17 residues. The CDR3: CASSQAAGGGGANVLTF. The CDR3 coding sequence is TGTGCCAGCAGCCAAGCGGCAGGGGGTGGTGGGGCCAACGTCCTGACTTTC.

This clonotype was seen more than once but under ten times. J is TRBJ1-5 and V is TRBV19, with D maybe TRBD1 (5 bases). Trimming shortened V by 2 bases and J by 0 bases, and 5 bases separated the two germline ends. CDR3 length: 14 residues. CDR1 and CDR2 (germline): LNHDA, SQIVND (reference sequence). CDR3 region: CASSIQGSNQPQHF. CDR3 DNA: TGTGCCAGTAGTATACAGGGTAGCAATCAGCCCCAGCATTTT.

At least ten counts were recorded for this clonotype. The chain combines TRBV7-3 with TRBJ2-1; 8 nucleotides agree with TRBD2. Per germline, CDR1 SGHTA and CDR2 FQGTGA. Unmatched junction bases numbered 7, after V lost 5 bases and J lost 7 bases. The CDR3 runs to 14 residues. The CDR3 nucleotides are TGTGCCAGCAGCCCGGGGGGGCAGGGGAATGAGCAGTTCTTC. It translates to CASSPGGQGNEQFF.

The chain is built from TRBV7-9 and TRBJ2-1, with 9 nucleotides matching TRBD2. The CDR3 extends over 15 amino acids. V gave up 4 bases and J gave up 6 bases; unmatched junction bases: 7. Looked up from germline, CDR1 is SEHNR and CDR2 is FQNEAQ (reference sequence). The CDR3 DNA sequence: TGTGCCAGCAGCTCTTTTAGCGGGAGTGGCAATGAGCAGTTCTTC. Translated: CASSSFSGSGNEQFF.

This clonotype was counted many times. The chain combines TRBV3-1 with TRBJ1-6; D gene unclear. The CDR3 sequence is 14 residues long. Germline lookup yields CDR1 LGHDT and CDR2 YNNKEL (reference sequence). The V and J ends lost 0 bases and 7 bases respectively, with 7 bases between them. CDR3 sequence: CASSQERLNSPLHF. The CDR3 nucleotides read TGTGCCAGCAGCCAAGAACGGTTAAATTCACCCCTCCACTTT.

This clonotype has a handful of counts. The chain combines TRBV18 with TRBJ1-3; D is unresolved. V gave up 6 bases and J gave up 8 bases, with 17 bases separating them. Germline CDR1 and CDR2: KGHSH and LQKENI. This CDR3 comprises 14 residues. The CDR3 region has the DNA TGTGCCAGCTCGCCCGGGAGACTGGAGGACACCATATATTTT. Protein product: CASSPGRLEDTIYF.

This clonotype was counted only a few times. This chain connects TRBV10-3 to TRBJ1-6; 7 nucleotides match TRBD1. V lost 9 bases to trimming and J lost 7 bases; unmatched junction nucleotides: 12. CDR1 is ENHRY and CDR2 is SYGVKD in the germline V gene. This CDR3 comprises 15 residues. CDR3 sequence (DNA): TGTGCCATACGACAGGGAGTCCTTATGAATTCACCCCTCCACTTT. It yields the protein CAIRQGVLMNSPLHF.

This clonotype was detected ten times or more. The gene calls are TRBV7-8 and TRBJ2-2; maybe TRBD1 (6 bases). This CDR3 is built from 15 residues. V lost 1 base and J 2 bases, leaving 8 bases between the germline ends. Germline V gene lookup returns CDR1 SGHVS and CDR2 FQNEAQ. CDR3 coding DNA: TGTGCCAGCAGCTTAGGTGGGGGCAACACCGGGGAGCTGTTTTTT. Protein: CASSLGGGNTGELFF.

The V gene is TRBV2, the J gene TRBJ2-1; 7 nucleotides line up with TRBD2. CDR3 size: 13 residues. Germline V gives CDR1 SNHLY, CDR2 FYNNEI. The CDR3 reads CGAEGRAPNEQFF. DNA for the CDR3: TGTGGAGCGGAGGGGAGGGCCCCCAATGAGCAGTTCTTC.

This chain links TRBV4-1 with TRBJ2-3; D gene ambiguous. Germline V gene sequence: CDR1 MGHRA, CDR2 YSYEKL. This CDR3 is built from 12 residues. Trimming pared 3 bases from V and 6 bases from J, leaving 7 bases between. The CDR3 loop reads CASSQGSDTQYF. CDR3 bases: TGCGCCAGCAGCCAGGGGTCTGATACGCAGTATTTT.

The genes are TRBV2 and TRBJ1-1; tentatively, D is TRBD1 (5 bases). Germline V gene sequence: CDR1 SNHLY, CDR2 FYNNEI. This CDR3 region has 13 residues. Trimming pared 2 bases from V and 4 bases from J, leaving 8 bases between. The CDR3 loop reads CASSEHRSTEAFF. CDR3 coding DNA: TGTGCCAGCAGTGAACACAGGAGCACTGAAGCTTTCTTT.

This clonotype was observed at least ten times. This chain links TRBV11-2 with TRBJ2-1; 8 nucleotides match TRBD2. Trimming removed 4 bases from V and 5 bases from J; junction bases left unmatched: 4. The CDR3 is 14 amino acids. The germline V gene has CDR1 SGHAT and CDR2 FQNNGV. CDR3 region: CASSSLAGNNEQFF. The DNA of the CDR3 is TGTGCCAGCAGCTCCTTAGCGGGGAACAATGAGCAGTTCTTC.

This clonotype was detected many times. This rearrangement joins TRBV29-1 to TRBJ2-6; perhaps D is TRBD1 or TRBD2 (5 bases each). V shed 6 bases and J shed 12 bases, with 15 bases lying between them. Germline values: CDR1 SQVTM, CDR2 ANQGSEA. The CDR3 length is 12 residues. In nucleotides, the CDR3 is TGCAGCGTGGAAACGGGACGAGGCGTCCTGACTTTC. It yields the protein CSVETGRGVLTF.

This clonotype has ten or more counts. The chain employs TRBV11-2 and TRBJ2-3; no reliable D call. V lost 5 bases and J 8 bases, leaving 8 bases between the germline ends. The length of the CDR3 is 11 residues. Germline assignment: CDR1 SGHAT and CDR2 FQNNGV. CDR3 amino acids: CASSPSVTQYF. DNA for the CDR3: TGTGCCAGCAGCCCCTCGGTTACGCAGTATTTT. The whole variable domain, remainder taken from reference TRBV11-2 and TRBJ2-3, is EAGVAQSPRYKIIEKRQSVAFWCNPISGHATLYWYQQILGQGPKLLIQFQNNGVVDDSQLPKDRFSAERLKGVDSTLKIQPAKLEDSAVYLCASSPSVTQYFGPGTRLTVL.

A few counts support this clonotype. The V and J genes are TRBV20-1 and TRBJ2-7; the D call may be TRBD1 or TRBD2 (5 bases each). The CDR3 has 15 amino acids. V gave up 0 bases and J gave up 1 base, with 13 bases separating them. In germline, CDR1 is DFQATT, CDR2 SNEGSKA (reference sequence). CDR3 sequence (DNA): TGCAGTGCTAGAGATGGAGGCAGGGCGTCCTACGAGCAGTACTTC. It encodes CSARDGGRASYEQYF.